Described below is a single TCR beta chain sequence and its context. Using immunoSEQ multiplex PCR, the repertoire was profiled, and TCRdb retains in-frame clones only, with some absent. The data contain about 67,000 clones, approximately 90% of them seen just once; the ten biggest clones take up around 1.4%. The data originate from a study of T cell changes during pregnancy in multiple sclerosis. Trimming cost V 2 bases and J 0 bases; bases outside gene matches: 5. CDR1 is SGHTS and CDR2 is YDEGEE in the germline V gene. The CDR3 totals 17 residues. The sample consisted of peripheral blood, taken in the second trimester of pregnancy. This sequence joins TRBV5-8 and TRBJ2-6; 7 bases match TRBD1. This TCR derives from a female donor with multiple sclerosis, enrolled in a pregnancy study. The CDR3 reads CASSFMGQSSGANVLTF. The CDR3 coding sequence is TGTGCCAGCAGCTTCATGGGACAGAGCTCTGGGGCCAACGTCCTGACTTTC.